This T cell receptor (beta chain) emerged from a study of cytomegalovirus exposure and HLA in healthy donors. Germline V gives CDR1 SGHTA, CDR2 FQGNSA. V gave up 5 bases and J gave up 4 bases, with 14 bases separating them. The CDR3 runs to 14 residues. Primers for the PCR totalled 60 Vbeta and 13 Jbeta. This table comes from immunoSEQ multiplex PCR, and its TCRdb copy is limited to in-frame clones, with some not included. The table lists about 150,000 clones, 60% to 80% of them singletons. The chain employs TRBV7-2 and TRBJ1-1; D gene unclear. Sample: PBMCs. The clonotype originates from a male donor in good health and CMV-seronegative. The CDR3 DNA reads TGTGCCAGCAGCCGTGGCGCCGGGTCCACTGAAGCTTTCTTT. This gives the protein CASSRGAGSTEAFF.